These 14 T cell receptor beta chains share one sample of origin, sequenced in a study of blood T cell repertoires in COVID-19. Clones were sequenced by immunoSEQ multiplex PCR, and TCRdb holds only the in-frame ones, with some missing. The sample contains roughly 5,100 clones, about 88% of which appear only once. Sequencing was done on a sample of peripheral blood. The receptors come from a woman older than 75 with acute or convalescent COVID-19.

The chain uses TRBV3-1 (or the pseudogene TRBV3-2) and TRBJ2-5, with D possibly TRBD2 on 5 matching bases. Germline values: CDR1 LGHDT, CDR2 YNNKEL (reference sequence). This CDR3 contains 12 residues. V lost 9 bases, J lost 1 base, and 9 bases lay in between. CDR3 sequence: CASGGLQETQYF. DNA of the CDR3: TGTGCCAGTGGAGGCCTCCAAGAGACCCAGTACTTC.

The CDR3 bases are TGTGCCAGCAGCCAGACAGGAGGTGTAGTAGAAGAGACCCAGTACTTC. Encoded protein: CASSQTGGVVEETQYF. The rearrangement uses TRBV4-2 and TRBJ2-5; weak D call: TRBD1 (6 bases). The CDR3 spans 16 residues. The V end lost 3 bases, the J end lost 3 bases, and 17 bases lay between the germline ends. Germline V gene data show CDR1 as LGHNA and CDR2 as YNFKEQ.

The chain links TRBV6-5 to TRBJ1-4, with D possibly being TRBD1 (6 bases). This CDR3 is built from 14 residues. V lost 5 bases and J 3 bases, leaving 10 bases between the germline ends. Germline V CDR1 and CDR2: MNHEY, SVGAGI. CDR3 coding DNA: TGTGCCAGCAGTCAAACAGGGTCTAATGAAAAACTGTTTTTT. Its protein is CASSQTGSNEKLFF.

This chain joins TRBV5-1 and TRBJ1-2; D gene uncertain. This CDR3 contains 15 residues. Trimming took 0 bases from V and 0 from J, leaving 9 bases between them. Germline V CDR1 and CDR2: SGHRS, YFSETQ. For the CDR3, the DNA is TGCGCCAGCAGCTTGGTGTTGGGAGCTAACTATGGCTACACCTTC. This codes for CASSLVLGANYGYTF.

This chain connects TRBV7-8 to TRBJ2-2; tentative D call: TRBD1 (5 bases). CDR1 is SGHVS, CDR2 FQNEAQ, per germline. The V end lost 0 bases, the J end lost 1 base, and 9 bases lay between the germline ends. This CDR3 spans 16 amino acids. The CDR3 reads CASSLAFQGNTGELFF. CDR3 DNA sequence: TGTGCCAGCAGCTTAGCGTTTCAGGGGAACACCGGGGAGCTGTTTTTT.

This clone came up once. CDR3 residues: CASREQENQPQHF. The CDR3 DNA follows: TGCGCCAGCAGGGAACAGGAGAATCAGCCCCAGCATTTT. The rearrangement uses TRBV5-1 and TRBJ1-5, with D maybe TRBD1 (5 bases). Germline V gene lookup returns CDR1 SGHRS and CDR2 YFSETQ. Trimming stripped 5 bases from V and 4 bases from J, with 10 bases between. There are 13 residues in the CDR3.

The V call is TRBV16, the J call TRBJ1-6, with 8 nucleotides matching TRBD1. CDR3 length: 16 amino acids. The junction had 7 bases not matched to a gene; V was cut back by 2 bases and J by 7 bases. Per the germline V gene, CDR1 is KGHSY and CDR2 is FQNENV. CDR3 protein: CASSQSGTGNNSPLHF. For the CDR3, the DNA is TGTGCCAGCAGCCAAAGCGGGACAGGCAACAATTCACCCCTCCACTTT.

This sequence joins TRBV28 and TRBJ2-7, with D possibly matching TRBD2 (5 bases). Germline V CDR1 and CDR2: MDHEN, SYDVKM. The CDR3 runs 15 residues. Trimming cost V 1 base and J 5 bases, with 15 bases left between them. In nucleotides, the CDR3 is TGTGCCAGCAGTTTATTCACGGCGGGCGTGAACGAGCAGTACTTC. Translation: CASSLFTAGVNEQYF. The whole variable domain, remainder taken from reference TRBV28 and TRBJ2-7, is DVKVTQSSRYLVKRTGEKVFLECVQDMDHENMFWYRQDPGLGLRLIYFSYDVKMKEKGDIPEGYSVSREKKERFSLILESASTNQTSMYLCASSLFTAGVNEQYFGPGTRLTVT.

This chain joins TRBV5-1 and TRBJ1-1; perhaps TRBD1 as D (5 bases). The CDR3 has 15 residues. Looked up from germline, CDR1 is SGHRS and CDR2 is YFSETQ. Trimming took off 1 base at V and 2 bases at J, with 12 bases between the two ends. CDR3 nucleotide sequence: TGCGCCAGCAGCTTGAATATGGGGGGAAACACTGAAGCTTTCTTT. It yields the protein CASSLNMGGNTEAFF.

This clone was seen once. The chain employs TRBV4-1 and TRBJ2-1, with D possibly matching TRBD2 (6 bases). The CDR3 has 16 amino acids. Germline CDR1 is MGHRA and CDR2 is YSYEKL. The V and J ends lost 6 bases and 4 bases respectively, with 19 bases between them. CDR3 region: CASSSRSGLLYNEQFF. The CDR3 DNA reads TGCGCCAGCAGTTCAAGATCGGGACTCCTATACAATGAGCAGTTCTTC.

The rearrangement joins TRBV30 to TRBJ2-6, with TRBD1 identical over 8 bases. Losses at the gene ends were 2 bases for V and 1 base for J; bases not matched to a gene: 4. CDR1 is GTSNPN, CDR2 SVGIG, per germline (reference sequence). The CDR3 is 16 residues long. CDR3 protein: CAWSITGGSGANVLTF. Written as DNA, the CDR3 is TGTGCCTGGAGTATCACAGGGGGATCTGGGGCCAACGTCCTGACTTTC.

V gene TRBV5-4 combines with J gene TRBJ2-5, with TRBD2 matching 7 bases. The CDR3 has 14 amino acids. In germline, CDR1 is SGHNT, CDR2 YYREEE (reference sequence). V was pared by 6 bases and J by 6 bases, with 11 bases of the junction left unmatched. The DNA of the CDR3 is TGTGCCAGCAACGCGGGGGATCCTGGGAAGACCCAGTACTTC. This encodes CASNAGDPGKTQYF.

This chain uses TRBV10-2 with TRBJ1-2, with D perhaps matching TRBD1 (6 bases). V lost 4 bases to trimming and J lost 4 bases, with 13 bases between them. Germline CDR1 reads WSHSY; CDR2 reads SAAADI. The CDR3 contains 14 residues. DNA of the CDR3: TGCGCCAGCAGTGGCCCGACAGGCCCCTATGGCTACACCTTC. Protein product: CASSGPTGPYGYTF.

This chain uses TRBV6-6 with TRBJ2-1; maybe TRBD1 (5 bases). Deletions cut 2 bases from V and 6 bases from J, with 8 bases between. Germline assignment: CDR1 MNHNY and CDR2 SVGAGI (reference sequence). The CDR3 is 13 amino acids. The CDR3 sequence: CASSYRGGNEQFF. For the CDR3, the DNA is TGTGCCAGCAGTTACAGGGGTGGCAATGAGCAGTTCTTC.